This T cell receptor (beta chain) came from a study of T cell repertoires in cytomegalovirus infection. Germline lookup yields CDR1 SGHRS and CDR2 YFSETQ. The CDR3 length is 16 residues. J was trimmed by 3 bases and V by 4 bases; bases with no gene match: 13. This clonotype was picked up a small number of times. In TCRdb, the reads were re-called with MiXCR into one record per CDR3 protein. The table lists about 450,000 distinct CDR3 sequences, roughly 31% of them singletons, with roughly 13% in the top ten. V is TRBV5-1 and J is TRBJ2-7, with 7 bases lining up with TRBD1. This TCR was sampled from a human donor in good health (CMV status not recorded). Some clones in this sample may be carry-over from other donors' samples. The specimen sequenced was PBMCs. CDR3: CASSPLLGTVNYEQYF. CDR3 sequence (DNA): TGCGCCAGCAGCCCTCTCCTCGGGACAGTCAACTACGAGCAGTACTTC.